The 25 T cell receptor beta chains below were found in one sample sequenced in a study of T cell changes during pregnancy in multiple sclerosis. TCRdb's table, derived via immunoSEQ multiplex PCR, lists solely in-frame clones and lacks some. Among 28,000 or so clones listed, about 90% were seen once. This material consisted of CD8+ T cells from peripheral blood mononuclear cells, taken in the second trimester of pregnancy. These receptors all stem from a female donor with multiple sclerosis, enrolled in a pregnancy study.

This clone was found once. The chain carries TRBV4-1 and TRBJ2-7, with TRBD2 matching 7 bases. The CDR3 consists of 15 residues. V was pared by 3 bases and J by 4 bases, with 9 bases of the junction left unmatched. CDR1 and CDR2 from the germline V gene are MGHRA and YSYEKL. The CDR3 sequence: CASSQSPGGPYEQYF. The CDR3 coding sequence is TGCGCCAGCAGCCAGAGCCCGGGGGGACCTTACGAGCAGTACTTC.

V and J are TRBV6-5 and TRBJ2-2, with D unresolved. The V end was cut by 0 bases, the J end by 2 bases, with 4 bases between. Germline assignment: CDR1 MNHEY and CDR2 SVGAGI. The CDR3 totals 14 residues. CDR3 nucleotides: TGTGCCAGCAGTTACTCGACTAACACCGGGGAGCTGTTTTTT. Translating gives CASSYSTNTGELFF.

As for this clone: The junction differs from germline at one of its ends, possibly a read error. This chain uses TRBV7-9 with TRBJ2-1, with a tentative D call TRBD2 (7 bases). The CDR3 spans 11 residues. From germline, CDR1 is SEHNR and CDR2 FQNEAQ (reference sequence). The CDR3 loop is CASSLDGGRIF. For the CDR3, the DNA is TGTGCCAGCAGCTTAGACGGGGGGCGGATCTTC.

V usage is TRBV6-1 and J usage is TRBJ1-6; D remains ambiguous. This CDR3 contains 13 residues. V dropped 1 base and J dropped 7 bases, with 5 bases sitting between them. Germline V CDR1 and CDR2: MNHNS, SASEGT. The CDR3: CASSEGENSPLHF. CDR3 DNA sequence: TGTGCCAGCAGTGAAGGGGAGAATTCACCCCTCCACTTT.

V is TRBV11-2 and J is TRBJ1-4; D is possibly TRBD1 (6 bases). CDR3 length: 16 residues. CDR1 is SGHAT and CDR2 is FQNNGV in the germline V gene. Trimming took 1 base from V and 3 from J, leaving 12 bases between them. The CDR3 sequence is CASSLGTAPSNEKLFF. In DNA form, the CDR3 reads TGTGCCAGCAGCTTAGGGACAGCTCCTTCTAATGAAAAACTGTTTTTT.

The chain carries TRBV27 and TRBJ1-2, with D maybe TRBD1 (6 bases). The CDR3 has 15 residues. Trimming removed 2 bases at V and 6 bases at J, with 16 bases between. Looked up from germline, CDR1 is MNHEY and CDR2 is SMNVEV (reference sequence). The CDR3 here is CASSLSRGGADGYTF. The CDR3, as DNA: TGTGCCAGCAGTTTAAGTCGGGGGGGCGCGGATGGCTACACCTTC.

The chain carries TRBV2 and TRBJ2-7, with 8 bases matching TRBD2. The CDR3 spans 12 residues. V shed 7 bases and J 4 bases; nucleotides not matched to a gene: 3. From germline, CDR1 is SNHLY and CDR2 FYNNEI. CDR3 sequence: CASMAGGYEQYF. The CDR3 bases are TGTGCCAGCATGGCGGGGGGTTACGAGCAGTACTTC.

The chain uses TRBV11-2 and TRBJ2-3; 13 bases line up with TRBD2. Looked up from germline, CDR1 is SGHAT and CDR2 is FQNNGV. The CDR3 extends over 19 amino acids. The junction had 7 bases not matched to a gene; V was cut back by 1 base and J by 0 bases. CDR3 sequence: CASSLGWTSGGDSTDTQYF. In DNA, the CDR3 is TGTGCCAGCAGCTTAGGATGGACTAGCGGGGGAGATAGCACAGATACGCAGTATTTT.

The rearrangement links TRBV5-1 to TRBJ2-3, with 11 bases fitting TRBD1. CDR1 and CDR2 (germline): SGHRS, YFSETQ. After removal of 0 bases from V and 2 bases from J, the junction contained 8 bases not matched to a gene. The CDR3 sequence is 18 residues long. The DNA of the CDR3 is TGCGCCAGCAGCTTGGCCCGGACAGGGGGCAGCGACACAGATACGCAGTATTTT. Translation: CASSLARTGGSDTDTQYF. Variable domain in full (rest from reference TRBV5-1 and TRBJ2-3): KAGVTQTPRYLIKTRGQQVTLSCSPISGHRSVSWYQQTPGQGLQFLFEYFSETQRNKGNFPGRFSGRQFSNSRSEMNVSTLELGDSALYLCASSLARTGGSDTDTQYFGPGTRLTVL.

The V and J genes are TRBV7-9 and TRBJ2-5, with 8 nucleotides matching TRBD2. With 2 bases clipped from V and 3 bases from J, the junction kept 8 bases outside the gene matches. CDR1 is SEHNR and CDR2 is FQNEAQ in the germline V gene (reference sequence). CDR3 length: 16 residues. CDR3 sequence: CASSLYSGGAKETQYF. DNA for the CDR3: TGTGCCAGCAGCTTATACAGCGGGGGAGCGAAAGAGACCCAGTACTTC.

This rearrangement joins TRBV6-6 to TRBJ1-4; 7 positions agree with TRBD1. The CDR3 is 13 residues long. Trimming took 6 bases from V and 7 from J; bases not matched to a gene: 5. Germline CDR1 reads MNHNY; CDR2 reads SVGAGI (reference sequence). The CDR3 sequence is CASSPRDSEKLFF. The CDR3 nucleotides read TGTGCCAGCAGCCCCCGGGACAGTGAAAAACTGTTTTTT.

V gene TRBV6-5 combines with J gene TRBJ2-3; 11 bases align to TRBD2. This CDR3 spans 16 amino acids. Per the germline V gene, CDR1 is MNHEY and CDR2 is SVGAGI. The junction had 3 bases not matched to a gene; V was cut back by 0 bases and J by 4 bases. DNA of the CDR3: TGTGCCAGCAGTTACTCGCTAGCGGGGGGCCCAGATACGCAGTATTTT. Protein sequence: CASSYSLAGGPDTQYF.

The genes are TRBV29-1 and TRBJ2-1, with D unresolved. CDR1 is SQVTM, CDR2 ANQGSEA, per germline. The ends were cut back, 4 bases at V and 4 bases at J, with 20 bases in the middle. The CDR3 loop spans 16 amino acids. DNA for the CDR3: TGCAGCGTTGTACCTGAGGCCGCGACTCATTACAATGAGCAGTTCTTC. Its translation: CSVVPEAATHYNEQFF.

The chain carries TRBV7-9 and TRBJ2-7, with 7 bases fitting TRBD1. CDR1 is SEHNR, CDR2 FQNEAQ, per germline (reference sequence). J lost 1 base, V lost 5 bases, and 14 bases had no gene match. This CDR3 region has 17 residues. The CDR3 nucleotides are TGTGCCAGCAGCCAGACCAATTCCGGGACAGTTTCCTACGAGCAGTACTTC. Translating it yields CASSQTNSGTVSYEQYF.

This clone was seen a few times. The chain recombines TRBV2 with TRBJ2-1; possibly TRBD1 for D (7 bases). Trimming took 3 bases from V and 6 from J, leaving 18 bases between them. Germline CDR1 is SNHLY and CDR2 is FYNNEI. The length of the CDR3 is 16 residues. The CDR3 DNA follows: TGTGCCAGCAGTGATGCTTGGCGGAGGGGGCTCAATGAGCAGTTCTTC. It translates to CASSDAWRRGLNEQFF. The entire variable domain, with the rest obtained from reference TRBV2 and TRBJ2-1, is as follows: EPEVTQTPSHQVTQMGQEVILRCVPISNHLYFYWYRQILGQKVEFLVSFYNNEISEKSEIFDDQFSVERPDGSNFTLKIRSTKLEDSAMYFCASSDAWRRGLNEQFFGPGTRLTVL.

This chain connects TRBV9 to TRBJ2-5; D is possibly TRBD1 (7 bases). The CDR3 is 14 amino acids. Trimming left V 1 base short and J 1 base short, with 8 bases between. Germline CDR1 reads SGDLS; CDR2 reads YYNGEE. Here the CDR3 DNA reads TGTGCCAGCAGCGTACAGGGGGGCCAAGAGACCCAGTACTTC. Its protein product is CASSVQGGQETQYF.

The chain recombines TRBV7-9 with TRBJ1-5, with 8 bases lining up with TRBD1. Germline V gene data show CDR1 as SEHNR and CDR2 as FQNEAQ (reference sequence). The J segment lost 2 bases and the V segment lost 5 bases, leaving 5 bases of the junction unmatched. The CDR3 contains 15 residues. The DNA for the CDR3 is TGTGCCAGCAGCCCTCAGGGGGCGGGCAATCAGCCCCAGCATTTT. This translates into CASSPQGAGNQPQHF.

The rearrangement joins TRBV10-3 to TRBJ2-3, with 8 bases identical to TRBD1. Germline V gene lookup returns CDR1 ENHRY and CDR2 SYGVKD. The ends lost 8 bases at V and 4 bases at J; junction bases unmatched: 11. The CDR3 totals 15 residues. The CDR3 is CAICPTGDCPDTQYF. The CDR3 region has the DNA TGTGCCATCTGCCCGACAGGGGATTGCCCAGATACGCAGTATTTT.

V and J are TRBV7-3 and TRBJ1-1; the D gene is possibly TRBD1 (5 bases). The CDR3 contains 16 residues. Trimming stripped 0 bases from V and 4 bases from J, with 15 bases between. The V gene's germline CDR1 is SGHTA and CDR2 FQGTGA. The CDR3 bases are TGTGCCAGCAGCTTAACGCGACGGGGGAGAGGCACTGAAGCTTTCTTT. It is translated as CASSLTRRGRGTEAFF.

V usage is TRBV5-8 and J usage is TRBJ2-7; 8 bases are shared with TRBD2. V shed 0 bases and J 7 bases; nucleotides not matched to a gene: 18. The CDR3 is made up of 18 amino acids. From germline, CDR1 is SGHTS and CDR2 YDEGEE. The CDR3 here is CASSLGTRSGGPVGEQYF. In DNA, the CDR3 is TGTGCCAGCAGCTTGGGGACCCGAAGCGGGGGCCCCGTAGGGGAGCAGTACTTC. Drawing the rest from reference TRBV5-8 and TRBJ2-7, the complete variable domain is EAGVTQSPTHLIKTRGQQATLRCSPISGHTSVYWYQQALGLGLQFLLWYDEGEERNRGNFPPRFSGRQFPNYSSELNVNALELEDSALYLCASSLGTRSGGPVGEQYFGPGTRLTVT.

The chain is built from TRBV28 and TRBJ2-7; D perhaps matches TRBD1 (6 bases). The CDR3 runs to 14 residues. Trimming stripped 6 bases from V and 1 base from J, with 13 bases between. Germline CDR1 reads MDHEN; CDR2 reads SYDVKM. The CDR3 DNA sequence: TGTGCCAGCAGCCCACAGGGTTGGTCCTACGAGCAGTACTTC. It specifies CASSPQGWSYEQYF.

The CDR3 DNA follows: TGTGCCAGCAGCTTAGTACTAGTCTACGCCGCCGGGGAGCTGTTTTTT. It yields the protein CASSLVLVYAAGELFF. The rearrangement joins TRBV7-2 to TRBJ2-2; D is possibly TRBD2 (5 bases). Germline V gene data show CDR1 as SGHTA and CDR2 as FQGNSA. The V gene lost 1 base and the J gene lost 6 bases, with 15 bases spanning the gap. The CDR3 totals 16 residues. The complete variable domain, with remaining parts taken from reference TRBV7-2 and TRBJ2-2, reads GAGVSQSPSNKVTEKGKDVELRCDPISGHTALYWYRQSLGQGLEFLIYFQGNSAPDKSGLPSDRFSAERTGGSVSTLTIQRTQQEDSAVYLCASSLVLVYAAGELFFGEGSRLTVL.

V usage is TRBV6-5 and J usage is TRBJ1-5; maybe TRBD1 (6 bases). Germline V gives CDR1 MNHEY, CDR2 SVGAGI. V shed 4 bases and J shed 3 bases, with 13 bases lying between them. The CDR3 totals 15 residues. The CDR3 loop reads CASSLGWGPNQPQHF. In DNA, the CDR3 is TGTGCCAGCAGTTTAGGGTGGGGGCCCAATCAGCCCCAGCATTTT.

Here the CDR3 DNA reads TGTGCCAGCAGCGGGCTAGCGGGGGACCAAGAGACCCAGTACTTC. It yields the protein CASSGLAGDQETQYF. The chain has TRBV2 and TRBJ2-5, with 10 bases lining up with TRBD2. CDR1 is SNHLY, CDR2 FYNNEI, per germline. The CDR3 extends over 15 amino acids. The V segment lost 6 bases and the J segment 0 bases; nucleotides outside the gene matches: 4.

The rearrangement links TRBV5-6 to TRBJ1-6; TRBD1 is a possible D gene (6 bases). V lost 0 bases and J 1 base, leaving 8 bases between the germline ends. The CDR3 contains 16 residues. The germline CDR1 and CDR2 sequences are SGHDT and YYEEEE. The CDR3 region has the DNA TGTGCCAGCAGCTTGGAACAGGGATCCTATAATTCACCCCTCCACTTT. This translates into CASSLEQGSYNSPLHF. The variable domain in full, with the rest retrieved from reference TRBV5-6 and TRBJ1-6, is DAGVTQSPTHLIKTRGQQVTLRCSPKSGHDTVSWYQQALGQGPQFIFQYYEEEERQRGNFPDRFSGHQFPNYSSELNVNALLLGDSALYLCASSLEQGSYNSPLHFGNGTRLTVT.